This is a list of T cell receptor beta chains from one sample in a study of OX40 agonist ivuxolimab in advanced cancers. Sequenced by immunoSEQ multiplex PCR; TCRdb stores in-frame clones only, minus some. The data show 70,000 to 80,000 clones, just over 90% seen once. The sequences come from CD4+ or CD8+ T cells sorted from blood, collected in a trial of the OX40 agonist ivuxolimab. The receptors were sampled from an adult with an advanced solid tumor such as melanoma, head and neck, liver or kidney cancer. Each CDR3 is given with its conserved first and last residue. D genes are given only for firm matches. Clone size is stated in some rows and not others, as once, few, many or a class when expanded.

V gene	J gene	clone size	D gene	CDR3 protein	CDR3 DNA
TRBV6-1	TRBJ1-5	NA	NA	CASSEITTGAYQPQHF	TGTGCCAGCAGTGAGATAACGACCGGAGCGTATCAGCCCCAGCATTTT
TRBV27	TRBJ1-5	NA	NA	CASSFAQGRPQHF	TGTGCCAGCAGTTTTGCGCAGGGACGGCCCCAGCATTTT
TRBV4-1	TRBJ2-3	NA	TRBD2	CASSQLLAGDTDTQYF	TGCGCCAGCAGCCAGCTACTAGCGGGGGACACAGATACGCAGTATTTT
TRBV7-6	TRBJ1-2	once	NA	CASSLAGLNYGYTF	TGTGCCAGCAGCTTAGCCGGCCTGAACTATGGCTACACCTTC
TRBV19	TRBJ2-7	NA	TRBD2	CASSIGGLAGGRPSSSYEQYF	TGTGCCAGTAGTATAGGCGGACTAGCGGGAGGGCGTCCCTCTAGTTCATACGAGCAGTACTTC
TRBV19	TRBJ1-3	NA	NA	CASSTGHSSGNTIYF	TGTGCCAGTAGTACGGGACACTCCTCTGGAAACACCATATATTTT
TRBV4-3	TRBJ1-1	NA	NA	CASSPGASPGVSAEAFF	TGCGCCAGCAGCCCAGGGGCCTCGCCGGGGGTTAGCGCTGAAGCTTTCTTT
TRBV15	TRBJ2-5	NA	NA	CATSSNPGQRGSGRETQYF	TGTGCCACCAGCAGCAATCCGGGACAACGAGGGTCCGGGCGAGAGACCCAGTACTTC
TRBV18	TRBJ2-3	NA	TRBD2	CASSPYSRGLATDTQYF	TGTGCCAGCTCACCATACTCCAGGGGACTAGCGACGGATACGCAGTATTTT
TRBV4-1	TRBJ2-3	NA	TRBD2	CASSQTSGGFTDTQYF	TGCGCCAGCAGCCAGACTAGCGGGGGCTTCACAGATACGCAGTATTTT
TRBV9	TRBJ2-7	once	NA	CASSIGGTAYEQYF	TGTGCCAGCAGCATAGGGGGGACAGCCTACGAGCAGTACTTC
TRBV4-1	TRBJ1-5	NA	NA	CASSHRDYPNQPQHF	TGCGCCAGCAGCCATCGGGACTATCCCAATCAGCCCCAGCATTTT
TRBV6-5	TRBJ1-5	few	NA	CARLGGGQPQHF	TGTGCCCGGCTTGGGGGCGGTCAGCCCCAGCATTTT
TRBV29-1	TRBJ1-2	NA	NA	CSVEETGTAVTNYGYTF	TGCAGCGTTGAGGAGACTGGGACGGCAGTTACTAACTATGGCTACACCTTC
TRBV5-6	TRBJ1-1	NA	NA	CASSLWAFAEAFF	TGTGCCAGCAGCCTGTGGGCCTTCGCTGAAGCTTTCTTT
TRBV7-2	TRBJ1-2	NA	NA	CASSLAGPTNYGYTF	TGTGCCAGCAGCTTGGCAGGACCGACTAACTATGGCTACACCTTC
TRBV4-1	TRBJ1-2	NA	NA	CASSQDPSGNGYTF	TGCGCCAGCAGCCAAGATCCTTCTGGCAATGGCTACACCTTC
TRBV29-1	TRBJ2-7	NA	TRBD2	CSVDQVIAGIYEQYF	TGCAGCGTTGATCAAGTGATAGCGGGAATCTACGAGCAGTACTTC
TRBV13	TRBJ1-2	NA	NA	CASSLGVGGYTF	TGTGCCAGCAGCTTGGGGGTCGGGGGCTACACCTTC
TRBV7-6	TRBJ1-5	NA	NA	CASSEQAPYSNQPQHF	TGTGCCAGCAGCGAACAGGCGCCATATAGCAATCAGCCCCAGCATTTT
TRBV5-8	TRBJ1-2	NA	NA	CASLGGYTF	TGTGCCAGCCTGGGGGGCTACACCTTC
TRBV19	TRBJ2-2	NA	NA	CASSIDSIYGELFF	TGTGCCAGTAGTATAGACAGTATCTACGGGGAGCTGTTTTTT
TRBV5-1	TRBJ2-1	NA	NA	CASTSPDSNEQFF	TGCGCCAGCACCTCTCCGGACAGCAATGAGCAGTTCTTC
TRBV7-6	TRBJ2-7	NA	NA	CASSLGSGPYEQYF	TGTGCCAGCAGCTTAGGTTCAGGGCCCTACGAGCAGTACTTC
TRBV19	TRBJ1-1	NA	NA	CASSILTGRGVNTEAFF	TGTGCCAGTAGTATTTTAACCGGGCGCGGAGTGAACACTGAAGCTTTCTTT
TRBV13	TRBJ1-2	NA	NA	CASSPRDSEYTYGYTF	TGTGCCAGCAGCCCTCGGGACTCGGAATATACCTATGGCTACACCTTC